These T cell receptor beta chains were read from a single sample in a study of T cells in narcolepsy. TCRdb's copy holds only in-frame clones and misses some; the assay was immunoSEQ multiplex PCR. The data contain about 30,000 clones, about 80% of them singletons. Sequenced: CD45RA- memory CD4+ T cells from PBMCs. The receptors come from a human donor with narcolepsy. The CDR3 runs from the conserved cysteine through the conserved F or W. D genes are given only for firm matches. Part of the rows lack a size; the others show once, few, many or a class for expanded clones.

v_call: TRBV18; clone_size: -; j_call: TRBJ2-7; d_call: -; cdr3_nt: TGTGCCAGCTCACCAGGATTCGAGCAGTACTTC; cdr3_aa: CASSPGFEQYF
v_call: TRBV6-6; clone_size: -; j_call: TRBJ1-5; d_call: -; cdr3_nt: TGTGCCAGCAGACCAACAGGGAGAGGCAATCAGCCCCAGCATTTT; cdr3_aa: CASRPTGRGNQPQHF
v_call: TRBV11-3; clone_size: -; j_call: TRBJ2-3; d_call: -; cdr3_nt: TGTGCCAGCAGCTTGAGGGGCAGCACAGATACGCAGTATTTT; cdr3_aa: CASSLRGSTDTQYF
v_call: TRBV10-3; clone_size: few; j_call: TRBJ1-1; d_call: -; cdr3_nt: TGTGCCATCAGCCAGACAGTGTACGGCACTGAAGCTTTCTTT; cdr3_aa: CAISQTVYGTEAFF
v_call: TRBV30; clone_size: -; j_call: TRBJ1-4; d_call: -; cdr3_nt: TGTGCCTGGAGTGCCCACAGTGCCATTAATGAAAAACTGTTTTTT; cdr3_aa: CAWSAHSAINEKLFF
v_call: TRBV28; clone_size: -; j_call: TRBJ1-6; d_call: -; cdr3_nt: TGTGCCAGCAACCCTAACTCCTATAATTCACCCCTCCACTTT; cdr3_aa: CASNPNSYNSPLHF
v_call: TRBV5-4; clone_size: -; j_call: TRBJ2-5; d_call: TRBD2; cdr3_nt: TGTGCCAGCAGCTTGGCTGGGCGGGGGGGCGGCGAGACCCAGTACTTC; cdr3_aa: CASSLAGRGGGETQYF
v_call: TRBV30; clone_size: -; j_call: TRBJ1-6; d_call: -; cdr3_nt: TGTGCCTGGACCAGGGACACCAATTCACCCCTCCACTTT; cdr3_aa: CAWTRDTNSPLHF
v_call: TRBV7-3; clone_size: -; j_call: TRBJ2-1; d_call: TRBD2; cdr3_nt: TGTGCCAGCAGCTCCACCGGGACTAGAATGAACAATGAGCAGTTCTTC; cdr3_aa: CASSSTGTRMNNEQFF
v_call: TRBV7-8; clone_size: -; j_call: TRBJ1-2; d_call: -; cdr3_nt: TGTGCCAGCAGCTTTTCCAGTACCTCTAACTATGGCTACACCTTC; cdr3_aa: CASSFSSTSNYGYTF
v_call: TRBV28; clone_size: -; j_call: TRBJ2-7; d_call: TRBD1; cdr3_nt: TGTGCCAGCAGTCCGCGGGACAGGGAGTGGTCGGGGCAGTACTTC; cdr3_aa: CASSPRDREWSGQYF
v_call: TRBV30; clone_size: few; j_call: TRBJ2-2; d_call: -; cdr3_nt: TGTGCCTGGAGAGCAGGGCAGCCGGACACCGGGGAGCTGTTTTTT; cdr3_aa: CAWRAGQPDTGELFF
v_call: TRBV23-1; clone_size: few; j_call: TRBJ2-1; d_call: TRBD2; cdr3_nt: TGCGCCAGCCCTAGCGGGGGAAACAATGAGCAGTTCTTC; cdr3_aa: CASPSGGNNEQFF
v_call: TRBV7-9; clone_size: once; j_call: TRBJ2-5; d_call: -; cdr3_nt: TGTGCCAGCAGCTTGATACCCCAGGGTCGAAGTTGGTCGGAGACCCAGTACTTC; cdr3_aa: CASSLIPQGRSWSETQYF
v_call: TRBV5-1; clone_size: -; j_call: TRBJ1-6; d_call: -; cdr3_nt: TGCGCCAGCAGCTTGGATCAGAGGGGAGGTTCACCCCTCCACTTT; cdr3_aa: CASSLDQRGGSPLHF
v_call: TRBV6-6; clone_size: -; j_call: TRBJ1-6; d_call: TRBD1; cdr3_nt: TGTGCCAGCAGTCAAGGGGGCCGGGGGTTTCCCCTCCACTTT; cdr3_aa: CASSQGGRGFPLHF
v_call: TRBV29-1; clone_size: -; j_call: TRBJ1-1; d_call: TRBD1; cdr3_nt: TGCAGCGCAAGTTCAGGGGGGGGCACTGAAGCTTTCTTT; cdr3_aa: CSASSGGGTEAFF
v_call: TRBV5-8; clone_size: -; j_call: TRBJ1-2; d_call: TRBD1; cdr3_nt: TGTGCCAGCAGCTCGGGACAGACCTATGGCTACACCTTC; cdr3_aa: CASSSGQTYGYTF
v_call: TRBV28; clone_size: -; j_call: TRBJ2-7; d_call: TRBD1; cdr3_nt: TGTGCCAGCACCCTTAGTCCGGGACAGGGTTACGAGCAGTACTTC; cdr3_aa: CASTLSPGQGYEQYF
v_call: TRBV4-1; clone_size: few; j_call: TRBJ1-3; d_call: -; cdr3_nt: TGCGCCAGCAGCCCCACACCCGTCGTCCGTGGAAACACCATATATTTT; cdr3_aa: CASSPTPVVRGNTIYF
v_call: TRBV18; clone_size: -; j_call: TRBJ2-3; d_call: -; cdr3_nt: TGTGCCAGCTCGCCGTCGACCATGGGCACAGATACGCAGTATTTT; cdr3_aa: CASSPSTMGTDTQYF
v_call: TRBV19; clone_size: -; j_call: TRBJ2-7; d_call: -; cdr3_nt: TGTGCCAGTAGTGCTGTGACGCTCTCCTACGAGCAGTACTTC; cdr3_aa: CASSAVTLSYEQYF
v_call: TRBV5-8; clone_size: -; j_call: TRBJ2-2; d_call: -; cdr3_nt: TGTGCCAGCAGCCGAGGGCAACACACCGGGGAGCTGTTTTTT; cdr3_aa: CASSRGQHTGELFF
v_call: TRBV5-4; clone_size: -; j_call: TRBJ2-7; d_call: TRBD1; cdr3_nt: TGTGCCAGCAGCTTCGACAGGGGTCACGAGCAGTACTTC; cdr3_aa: CASSFDRGHEQYF
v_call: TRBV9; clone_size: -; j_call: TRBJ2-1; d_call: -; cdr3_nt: TGTGCCAGCAGCCACTCTGGAAGCGAGCAGTTCTTC; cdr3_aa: CASSHSGSEQFF
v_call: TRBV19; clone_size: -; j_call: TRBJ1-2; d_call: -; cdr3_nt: TGTGCCAGTAACCCGCCAGGGGAGAACGGCTACACCTTC; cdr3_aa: CASNPPGENGYTF
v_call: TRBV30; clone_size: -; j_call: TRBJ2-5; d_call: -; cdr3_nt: TGTGCCTGGAGGGGGGGGGACAGCCAAGAGACCCAGTACTTC; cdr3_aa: CAWRGGDSQETQYF
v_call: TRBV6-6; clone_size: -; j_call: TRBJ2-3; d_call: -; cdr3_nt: TGTGCCAGCAGTTACGGCGGAGGACACACAGATACGCAGTATTTT; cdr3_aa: CASSYGGGHTDTQYF
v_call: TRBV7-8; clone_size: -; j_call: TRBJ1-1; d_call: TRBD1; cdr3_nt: TGTGCCAGCAGTCCTAACAGGGGAATGAAGGCTTTCTTT; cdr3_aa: CASSPNRGMKAFF
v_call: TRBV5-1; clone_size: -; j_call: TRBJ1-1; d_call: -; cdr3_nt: TGCGCCAGCAGCACCGGACAGATAAACACTGAAGCTTTCTTT; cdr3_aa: CASSTGQINTEAFF
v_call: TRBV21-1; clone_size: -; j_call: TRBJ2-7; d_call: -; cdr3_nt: TGTGCCAGCAGCTTTCCCTGCCAAGGGGGGAGCTCCTACGAGCAGTACTTC; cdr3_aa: CASSFPCQGGSSYEQYF
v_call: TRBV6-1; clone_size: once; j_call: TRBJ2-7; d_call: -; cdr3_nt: TGTGCCAGCAGTGTAGAACGTTTCGGATACGAGCAGTACTTC; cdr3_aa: CASSVERFGYEQYF
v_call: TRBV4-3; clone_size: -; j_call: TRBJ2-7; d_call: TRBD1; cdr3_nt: TGCGCCAGCAGCCAAGATAACGCGGGACAGGGGATGCACGAGCAGTACTTC; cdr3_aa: CASSQDNAGQGMHEQYF
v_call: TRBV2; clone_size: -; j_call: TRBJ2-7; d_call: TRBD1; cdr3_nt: TGTGCCAGCAGTGACCGGGACAGGGTTTCCGAGCAGTACTTC; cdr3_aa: CASSDRDRVSEQYF
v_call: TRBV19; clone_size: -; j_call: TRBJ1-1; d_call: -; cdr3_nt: TGTGCCAGTAGTCCTCCCCTGGACCCGCTTGTAGGGACTGAAGCTTTCTTT; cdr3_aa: CASSPPLDPLVGTEAFF
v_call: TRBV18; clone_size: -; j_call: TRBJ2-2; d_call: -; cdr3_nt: TGTGCCAGCTCACCAAACGGGGCTGTGAACACCGGGGAGCTGTTTTTT; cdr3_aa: CASSPNGAVNTGELFF
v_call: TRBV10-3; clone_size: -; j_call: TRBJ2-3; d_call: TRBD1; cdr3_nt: TGTGCCACCGGGACAGGGAGCACAGATACGCAGTATTTT; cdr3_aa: CATGTGSTDTQYF
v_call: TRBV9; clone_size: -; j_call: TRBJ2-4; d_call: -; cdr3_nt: TGTGCCAGCTCGGGGCAAGCCAAAAACATTCAGTACTTC; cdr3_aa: CASSGQAKNIQYF
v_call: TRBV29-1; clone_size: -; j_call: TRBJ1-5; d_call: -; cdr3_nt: TGCAGCGTTGGAGGGTATAATCAGCCCCAGCATTTT; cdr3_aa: CSVGGYNQPQHF
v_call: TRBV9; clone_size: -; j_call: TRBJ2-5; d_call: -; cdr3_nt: TGTGCCAGCAGCCAGGGCAGTCAAGAGACCCAGTACTTC; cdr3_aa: CASSQGSQETQYF
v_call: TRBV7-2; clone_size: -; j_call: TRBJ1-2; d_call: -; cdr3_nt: TGTGCCAGCAGCTCGAGTGGGGCGATTAACTATGGCTACACCTTC; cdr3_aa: CASSSSGAINYGYTF
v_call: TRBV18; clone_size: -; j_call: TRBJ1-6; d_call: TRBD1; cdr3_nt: TGTGCCAGCTCACCAGAGGAGGGGGCTGGATCACCCCTCCACTTT; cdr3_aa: CASSPEEGAGSPLHF
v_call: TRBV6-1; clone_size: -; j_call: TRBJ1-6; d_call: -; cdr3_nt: TGTGCCAGCAGTGGAAGCAATTCACCCCTCCACTTT; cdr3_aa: CASSGSNSPLHF
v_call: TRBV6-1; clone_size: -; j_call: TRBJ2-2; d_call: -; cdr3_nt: TGTGCCAGCAGTTCGGTAACCGGGGAGCTGTTTTTT; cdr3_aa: CASSSVTGELFF
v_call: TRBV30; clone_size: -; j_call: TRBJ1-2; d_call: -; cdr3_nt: TGTGCCTGGAGACTGGGGCGGTACTATGGCTACACCTTC; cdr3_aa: CAWRLGRYYGYTF